These 10 T cell receptor beta chains were sequenced from one sample in a study of cytomegalovirus exposure and HLA in healthy donors. The PCR made use of 60 Vbeta and 13 Jbeta primers. Clones were read by immunoSEQ multiplex PCR, and TCRdb kept only the in-frame ones, dropping some. The repertoire holds about 160,000 clones, with around 84% as singletons. The specimen sequenced was PBMCs. The receptors come from a male donor in good health and CMV-seropositive.

The chain is built from TRBV30 and TRBJ1-1, with 11 bases aligning to TRBD1. V lost 7 bases and J lost 5; bases outside the gene matches: 15. The germline gives CDR1 GTSNPN, CDR2 SVGIG (reference sequence). The CDR3 extends over 16 amino acids. The CDR3 nucleotides read TGTGCCTCCAACTACCCGGGACAGGGGGGAAGGACTGAAGCTTTCTTT. Translating it yields CASNYPGQGGRTEAFF.

This chain connects TRBV27 to TRBJ2-3; TRBD2 matches at 8 bases. The CDR3 has 16 residues. The germline gives CDR1 MNHEY, CDR2 SMNVEV (reference sequence). After removal of 5 bases from V and 6 bases from J, the junction contained 13 bases not matched to a gene. The CDR3 is CASSQTGTRRGDTQYF. CDR3 DNA sequence: TGTGCCAGCAGTCAGACCGGGACTAGGAGAGGGGATACGCAGTATTTT.

This clone appeared a single time. The V and J genes are TRBV11-2 and TRBJ2-3, with a possible D match to TRBD1 (6 bases). This CDR3 has 16 residues. Germline V gives CDR1 SGHAT, CDR2 FQNNGV. V gave up 5 bases and J gave up 0 bases, with 15 bases separating them. The CDR3 nucleotides are TGTGCCAGCAGCGCCAGACGGGACACTAGCACAGATACGCAGTATTTT. This encodes CASSARRDTSTDTQYF.

The chain couples TRBV7-9 to TRBJ1-5, with 8 bases fitting TRBD1. The CDR3 has 19 amino acids. V dropped 1 base and J dropped 4; count of bases not matched to a gene: 15. In germline, CDR1 is SEHNR, CDR2 FQNEAQ (reference sequence). For the CDR3, the DNA is TGTGCCAGCAGCTTAGTCCCGGACAGGGAACTCTTTAGGAATCAGCCCCAGCATTTT. It is translated as CASSLVPDRELFRNQPQHF.

V usage is TRBV6-1 and J usage is TRBJ1-1; D uncertain. The CDR3 is 12 amino acids. CDR1 is MNHNS, CDR2 SASEGT, per germline. Trimming took 0 bases from V and 5 from J, leaving 4 bases between them. CDR3 sequence (DNA): TGTGCCAGCAGTGAAGCGCGAACTGAAGCTTTCTTT. Amino acid sequence: CASSEARTEAFF.

J is TRBJ1-2 and V is TRBV19, with TRBD1 matching over 9 bases. The J segment lost 8 bases and the V segment lost 5 bases, leaving 9 bases of the junction unmatched. Germline V gene data show CDR1 as LNHDA and CDR2 as SQIVND (reference sequence). The CDR3 runs 14 residues. Here the CDR3 reads CASSEIQGARGYTF. DNA for the CDR3: TGTGCCAGTAGTGAAATACAGGGGGCGCGGGGCTACACCTTC. The variable domain in full, with the rest retrieved from reference TRBV19 and TRBJ1-2, is DGGITQSPKYLFRKEGQNVTLSCEQNLNHDAMYWYRQDPGQGLRLIYYSQIVNDFQKGDIAEGYSVSREKKESFPLTVTSAQKNPTAFYLCASSEIQGARGYTFGSGTRLTVV.

The V gene is TRBV5-1, the J gene TRBJ2-7; 7 bases agree with TRBD1. Trimming took 5 bases from V and 7 from J; bases not matched to a gene: 9. The CDR3 has 13 amino acids. Per the germline V gene, CDR1 is SGHRS and CDR2 is YFSETQ. CDR3 DNA: TGCGCCAGCAGGTTAAGACAGGGTCAGGAGCAGTACTTC. Its translation: CASRLRQGQEQYF.

The chain combines TRBV28 with TRBJ2-7; the match to TRBD1 covers 7 bases. The CDR3 loop spans 15 amino acids. The V gene's germline CDR1 is MDHEN and CDR2 SYDVKM. Trimming cost V 5 bases and J 1 base; bases outside gene matches: 8. The CDR3 protein is CASSITGARSYEQYF. The CDR3 region has the DNA TGTGCCAGCAGTATAACAGGGGCCCGATCCTACGAGCAGTACTTC.

The chain employs TRBV27 and TRBJ2-7; tentative D call: TRBD1 (5 bases). CDR1 is MNHEY and CDR2 is SMNVEV in the germline V gene (reference sequence). With 3 bases removed from V and 0 bases from J, the gap between germline ends came to 15 bases. This CDR3 region has 16 residues. The CDR3, as DNA: TGTGCCAGCAGTTTTTCACAGGTTTTCAACTCCTACGAGCAGTACTTC. This gives the protein CASSFSQVFNSYEQYF.

The chain recombines TRBV5-1 with TRBJ2-3; D remains ambiguous. CDR3 length: 16 residues. Germline V gene data show CDR1 as SGHRS and CDR2 as YFSETQ. Trimming shortened V by 0 bases and J by 3 bases, and 14 bases separated the two germline ends. The CDR3 DNA is TGCGCCAGCAGCTTGGACGGTCCGGGTCAGACAGATACGCAGTATTTT. It codes for CASSLDGPGQTDTQYF.